This T cell receptor (beta chain) was recorded in a study of blood T cell repertoires in COVID-19. About the research overall: Italy, Spain and the United States were the sources of the convalescent and acute COVID-19 samples. The cDNA or gDNA used as material had been derived from T cells, B-cell-depleted T cells, or PBMCs.

Original methodology: For nucleated cells, counts were estimated from reference gene primer amplification. Profiled with immunoSEQ multiplex PCR; TCRdb holds only in-frame clones, not every one. That table is the source of V, J and clone size, and D and trimming were worked out from the DNA. The table has about 68,000 clones, about 92% seen once. The clonotype originates from a man aged 45 to 65 with COVID-19, enrolled during active disease. Sequences were obtained from peripheral blood.

Written as DNA, the CDR3 is TGCGCCAGCAGCGTTGGGGGGAACAATTCACCCCTCCACTTT. Protein product: CASSVGGNNSPLHF. The chain is built from TRBV5-1 and TRBJ1-6, with a possible D match to TRBD1 (5 bases). The CDR3 runs 14 residues. The germline CDR1 and CDR2 sequences are SGHRS and YFSETQ. V was pared by 4 bases and J by 7 bases, with 12 bases between.